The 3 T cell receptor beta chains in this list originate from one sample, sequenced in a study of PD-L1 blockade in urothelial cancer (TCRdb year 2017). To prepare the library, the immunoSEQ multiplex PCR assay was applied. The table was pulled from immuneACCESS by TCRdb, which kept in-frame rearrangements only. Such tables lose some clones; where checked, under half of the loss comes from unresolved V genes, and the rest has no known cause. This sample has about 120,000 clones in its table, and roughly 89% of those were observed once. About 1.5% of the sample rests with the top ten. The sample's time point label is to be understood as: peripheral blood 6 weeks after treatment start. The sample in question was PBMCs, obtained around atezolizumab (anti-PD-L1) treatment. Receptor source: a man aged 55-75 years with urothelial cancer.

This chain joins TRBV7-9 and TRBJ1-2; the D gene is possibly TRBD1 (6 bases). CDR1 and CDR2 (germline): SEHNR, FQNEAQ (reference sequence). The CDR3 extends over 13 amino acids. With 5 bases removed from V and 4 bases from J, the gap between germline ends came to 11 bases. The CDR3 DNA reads TGTGCCAGCAGCCCACAGGGCTTCTATGGCTACACCTTC. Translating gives CASSPQGFYGYTF.

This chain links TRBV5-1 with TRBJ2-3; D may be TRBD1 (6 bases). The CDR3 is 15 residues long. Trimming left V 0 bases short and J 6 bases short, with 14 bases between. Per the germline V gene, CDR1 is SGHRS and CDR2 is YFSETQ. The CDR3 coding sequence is TGCGCCAGCAGCTTGGGACAGGCGGTGTCTGATACGCAGTATTTT. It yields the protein CASSLGQAVSDTQYF.

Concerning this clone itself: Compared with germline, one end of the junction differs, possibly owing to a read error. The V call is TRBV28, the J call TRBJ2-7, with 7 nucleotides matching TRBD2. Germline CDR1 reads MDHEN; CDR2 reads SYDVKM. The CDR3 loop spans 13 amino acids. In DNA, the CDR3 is TGTGCCAGCAGTTTAGGAGTTGTAACTAGCGCTAGTTTC. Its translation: CASSLGVVTSASF.